The T cell receptor beta chain under discussion was sequenced for a study of CD8 T cells in Susac syndrome. In the study overall: Each patient with Susac syndrome, at the time of blood draw, was therapy-naive, on corticosteroids, or on intravenous immunoglobulin alone. Study-wide points: None of the CD4+ T cell repertoires in Susac syndrome showed clonal expansion.

With random hexamers, roughly 0.5 to 1 ug RNA was reverse transcribed. Coverage of TCR beta CDR3 amplification by immunoSEQ multiplex PCR extended to 54 Vbeta and 13 Jbeta. TCRdb itself ran the immunoSEQ multiplex PCR reads through MiXCR, one entry per CDR3 protein. This sample carries under 250,000 distinct CDR3 sequences, 94% of them seen once, and the ten largest clones take under 0.2%. Comment on this clonotype: Its antigen is not identified.

Sequencing of TCR beta drew on CD8+ and CD4+ T cells from blood. CDR3 size: 16 residues. Germline V gene data show CDR1 as MNHEY and CDR2 as SVGEGT. V dropped 3 bases and J dropped 7; count of bases not matched to a gene: 8. Specimen: CD4+ T cells from PBMCs. The chain joins TRBV6-2 or TRBV6-3 to TRBJ1-5; 11 nucleotides agree with TRBD1. This TCR was recovered from a human donor with Susac syndrome. CDR3 nucleotides: TGTGCCAGCAGTTATTCCGGGACAGGGGGGGAACAGCCCCAGCATTTT. It is translated as CASSYSGTGGEQPQHF.